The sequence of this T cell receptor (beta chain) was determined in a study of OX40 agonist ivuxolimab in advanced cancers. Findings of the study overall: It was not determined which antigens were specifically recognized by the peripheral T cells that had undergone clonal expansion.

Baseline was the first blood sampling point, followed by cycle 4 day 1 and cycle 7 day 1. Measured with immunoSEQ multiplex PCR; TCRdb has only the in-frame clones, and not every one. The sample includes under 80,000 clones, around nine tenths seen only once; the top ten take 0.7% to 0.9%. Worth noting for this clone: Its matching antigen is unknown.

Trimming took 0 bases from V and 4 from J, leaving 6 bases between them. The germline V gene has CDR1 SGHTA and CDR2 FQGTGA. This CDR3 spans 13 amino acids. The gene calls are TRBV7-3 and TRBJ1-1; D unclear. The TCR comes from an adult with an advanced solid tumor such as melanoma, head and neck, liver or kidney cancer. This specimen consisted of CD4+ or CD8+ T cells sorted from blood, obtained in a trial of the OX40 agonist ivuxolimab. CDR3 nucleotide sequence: TGTGCCAGCAGCTTAACTACGATCACTGAAGCTTTCTTT. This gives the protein CASSLTTITEAFF. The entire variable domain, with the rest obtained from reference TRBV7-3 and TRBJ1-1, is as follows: GAGVSQTPSNKVTEKGKYVELRCDPISGHTALYWYRQSLGQGPEFLIYFQGTGAADDSGLPNDRFFAVRPEGSVSTLKIQRTERGDSAVYLCASSLTTITEAFFGQGTRLTVV.